Following are 19 T cell receptor beta chains from one sample sequenced in a study of T-cell memory formation after mild COVID-19. Each CDR3 protein is one row after TCRdb ran MiXCR on the 5' RACE reads. The sample gives 380,000 or so distinct CDR3 sequences, around 13% of which show up once; approximately 22% is in the top ten. Specimen: PBMCs or a T cell subset sorted from them (not recorded which). All receptors derive from a man between 18 and 35 years old who had mild COVID-19 (a few samples of this study predate the infection). Cell type and time point are not known.

The chain employs TRBV15 and TRBJ2-7, with no clear D. Germline CDR1 reads LNHNV; CDR2 reads YYDKDF (reference sequence). V lost 0 bases and J lost 1, with 7 bases in between. CDR3 length: 14 residues. CDR3 in amino acids: CATSRDRLSYEQYF. The CDR3 bases are TGTGCCACCAGCAGAGATCGATTGTCCTACGAGCAGTACTTC. Looking up the rest from reference TRBV15 and TRBJ2-7 gives the full variable domain: DAMVIQNPRYQVTQFGKPVTLSCSQTLNHNVMYWYQQKSSQAPKLLFHYYDKDFNNEADTPDNFQSRRPNTSFCFLDIRSPGLGDTAMYLCATSRDRLSYEQYFGPGTRLTVT.

The chain joins TRBV5-6 to TRBJ1-2, with 9 nucleotides matching TRBD1. CDR3 length: 14 amino acids. Germline trimming cut 2 bases from V and 6 bases from J; bases unmatched to any gene: 5. Germline lookup yields CDR1 SGHDT and CDR2 YYEEEE. CDR3 in DNA: TGTGCCAGCAGCTTACCGGGACAGGGAGATGGCTACACCTTC. Protein product: CASSLPGQGDGYTF. Supplemented by reference TRBV5-6 and TRBJ1-2, the full variable domain reads DAGVTQSPTHLIKTRGQQVTLRCSPKSGHDTVSWYQQALGQGPQFIFQYYEEEERQRGNFPDRFSGHQFPNYSSELNVNALLLGDSALYLCASSLPGQGDGYTFGSGTRLTVV.

The chain couples TRBV7-9 to TRBJ1-5, with 8 bases matching TRBD1. Germline loops: CDR1 SEHNR, CDR2 FQNEAQ (reference sequence). This CDR3 spans 15 amino acids. V was pared by 4 bases and J by 3 bases, with 5 bases of the junction left unmatched. CDR3: CASSSDRGINQPQHF. The CDR3, as DNA: TGTGCCAGCAGCTCCGACAGGGGAATCAATCAGCCCCAGCATTTT. Based on the CDR3 plus reference TRBV7-9 and TRBJ1-5, the full variable domain is DTGVSQNPRHKITKRGQNVTFRCDPISEHNRLYWYRQTLGQGPEFLTYFQNEAQLEKSRLLSDRFSAERPKGSFSTLEIQRTEQGDSAMYLCASSSDRGINQPQHFGDGTRLSIL.

The rearrangement links TRBV18 to TRBJ2-3; D gene unclear. CDR1 and CDR2 (germline): KGHSH, LQKENI. The CDR3 has 15 amino acids. The V end was cut by 0 bases, the J end by 7 bases, with 14 bases between. The CDR3: CASSPPVQLLYTQYF. Written as DNA, the CDR3 is TGTGCCAGCTCACCACCCGTACAGCTCTTGTATACGCAGTATTTT.

This chain connects TRBV18 to TRBJ2-3; 9 nucleotides match TRBD1. Looked up from germline, CDR1 is KGHSH and CDR2 is LQKENI. This CDR3 comprises 15 residues. The J segment lost 3 bases and the V segment lost 5 bases, leaving 6 bases of the junction unmatched. The CDR3 region is CASSSSGTGTDTQYF. The DNA for the CDR3 is TGTGCCAGCTCATCATCCGGGACAGGGACAGATACGCAGTATTTT.

This clonotype was observed at least ten times. This rearrangement joins TRBV29-1 to TRBJ2-1; D remains unclear. The germline V and J ends were trimmed by 7 bases and 0 bases, with 10 bases remaining between them. Germline V CDR1 and CDR2: SQVTM, ANQGSEA. This CDR3 contains 13 residues. CDR3: CSGNHYSYNEQFF. As DNA, the CDR3 is TGCAGCGGCAACCACTACTCCTACAATGAGCAGTTCTTC.

This clonotype was counted once. The V call is TRBV12-3 or TRBV12-4, the J call TRBJ2-7; 8 nucleotides match TRBD1. The V segment lost 6 bases and the J segment 5 bases; nucleotides outside the gene matches: 6. This CDR3 spans 13 amino acids. The CDR3 reads CASSWTGLHEQYF. The CDR3 DNA is TGTGCCAGCAGCTGGACAGGGTTGCACGAGCAGTACTTC.

V gene TRBV20-1 combines with J gene TRBJ1-2; 7 nucleotides agree with TRBD1. The germline V gene encodes CDR1 DFQATT and CDR2 SNEGSKA (reference sequence). J lost 11 bases, V lost 6 bases, and 9 bases had no gene match. The CDR3 consists of 11 residues. The CDR3 DNA reads TGCAGTGCGGAGGAGGGACAGCCGTACACCTTC. This sequence encodes CSAEEGQPYTF.

This chain uses TRBV18 with TRBJ1-2; no clear D. The CDR3 length is 13 residues. V was trimmed by 3 bases and J by 8 bases, leaving 13 bases between them. Germline assignment: CDR1 KGHSH and CDR2 LQKENI. CDR3 sequence: CASSPPGGHGYTF. The CDR3 DNA sequence: TGTGCCAGCTCACCCCCCGGTGGGCACGGCTACACCTTC. Filled out from reference TRBV18 and TRBJ1-2, the complete variable domain reads NAGVMQNPRHLVRRRGQEARLRCSPMKGHSHVYWYRQLPEEGLKFMVYLQKENIIDESGMPKERFSAEFPKEGPSILRIQQVVRGDSAAYFCASSPPGGHGYTFGSGTRLTVV.

The sample holds a few counts of this clonotype. The rearrangement links TRBV24-1 to TRBJ2-1, with 11 nucleotides matching TRBD1. This CDR3 region has 16 residues. V was clipped by 0 bases and J by 7 bases; unmatched bases: 4. Looked up from germline, CDR1 is KGHDR and CDR2 is SFDVKD. CDR3 sequence reads: CATSDLIGQGANEQFF. The CDR3 DNA is TGTGCCACCAGTGATTTGATTGGACAGGGGGCGAATGAGCAGTTCTTC.

This chain connects TRBV7-9 to TRBJ2-7; TRBD2 might be the D (6 bases). The CDR3 sequence is 14 residues long. CDR1 and CDR2 from the germline V gene are SEHNR and FQNEAQ (reference sequence). The V end was cut by 5 bases, the J end by 1 base, with 12 bases between. DNA for the CDR3: TGTGCCAGCAGCCCGCGTGGAGGGTCCTACGAGCAGTACTTC. This encodes CASSPRGGSYEQYF.

DNA of the CDR3: TGTGCCAGCAGCCATGGGCGGGGATACAATGAGCAGTTCTTC. It translates to CASSHGRGYNEQFF. The chain links TRBV3-1 to TRBJ2-1, with D maybe TRBD2 (6 bases). Germline V lookup: CDR1 LGHDT, CDR2 YNNKEL (reference sequence). CDR3 length: 14 residues. V was cut by 3 bases and J by 4 bases, with 10 bases left in between.

This rearrangement joins TRBV6-2 or TRBV6-3 to TRBJ2-7; D may be TRBD1 (8 bases). CDR1 is MNHEY, CDR2 SVGEGT, per germline. CDR3 size: 15 residues. V was cut by 6 bases and J by 2 bases, with 17 bases left in between. The CDR3 region has the DNA TGTGCCAGCAGAGAGACAGGGGAGGGGACCTACGAGCAGTACTTC. Translation gives CASRETGEGTYEQYF.

This clonotype was seen more than once but under ten times. This sequence joins TRBV20-1 and TRBJ1-1, with TRBD1 matching 11 bases. The CDR3 has 15 residues. Germline V gives CDR1 DFQATT, CDR2 SNEGSKA (reference sequence). V lost 2 bases to trimming and J lost 5 bases; unmatched junction nucleotides: 7. Written as DNA, the CDR3 is TGCAGTGCTAGATCCGGGACAGGGGGGGGGACTGAAGCTTTCTTT. Amino acid sequence: CSARSGTGGGTEAFF.

This clonotype was counted between two and nine times. V and J are TRBV28 and TRBJ2-2; TRBD1 is a possible D gene (5 bases). Trimming took off 4 bases at V and 6 bases at J, with 12 bases between the two ends. CDR3 size: 14 residues. CDR1 is MDHEN, CDR2 SYDVKM, per germline. As DNA, the CDR3 is TGTGCCAGCAGTTCCAGGGTCGGGCCCGGGGAGCTGTTTTTT. This encodes CASSSRVGPGELFF.

This clonotype was seen many times. The V call is TRBV29-1, the J call TRBJ2-5; 8 bases fit TRBD2. V was clipped by 1 base and J by 0 bases; unmatched bases: 4. The length of the CDR3 is 15 residues. Germline-derived CDR1 and CDR2 are SQVTM and ANQGSEA. The CDR3 here is CSVEGGRGDQETQYF. As DNA, the CDR3 is TGCAGCGTTGAAGGAGGGCGGGGGGACCAAGAGACCCAGTACTTC.

This clonotype was counted between two and nine times. This chain uses TRBV6-6 with TRBJ1-1; D is unclear. V was trimmed by 3 bases and J by 4 bases, leaving 6 bases between them. The CDR3 has 12 residues. Germline CDR1 reads MNHNY; CDR2 reads SVGAGI (reference sequence). The CDR3 sequence is CASSYLSTEAFF. The DNA of the CDR3 is TGTGCCAGCAGTTATTTGTCCACTGAAGCTTTCTTT.

V and J are TRBV7-8 and TRBJ2-5; D perhaps matches TRBD2 (5 bases). The CDR3 contains 16 residues. V lost 5 bases, J lost 0 bases, and 16 bases lay in between. The germline CDR1 and CDR2 sequences are SGHVS and FQNEAQ. CDR3: CASSHFLWRDQETQYF. In DNA form, the CDR3 reads TGTGCCAGCAGCCATTTTCTGTGGCGGGACCAAGAGACCCAGTACTTC.

CDR3 protein: CASSLGLAGIFETQYF. The CDR3 DNA is TGTGCCAGCAGCCTTGGACTAGCGGGGATTTTTGAGACCCAGTACTTC. This chain uses TRBV6-6 with TRBJ2-5; 12 nucleotides line up with TRBD2. Trimming at V came to 6 bases and at J to 5 bases, leaving 10 bases not matched to a gene. The CDR3 spans 16 residues. The germline V gene has CDR1 MNHNY and CDR2 SVGAGI (reference sequence).